The clone carrying this T cell receptor (beta chain) occurred a few times. The germline gives CDR1 MNHNS, CDR2 SASEGT. The CDR3 consists of 19 residues. The ends lost 1 base at V and 6 bases at J; junction bases unmatched: 19. The method was immunoSEQ multiplex PCR; TCRdb's version includes in-frame clones alone and lacks a portion of them. This table has roughly 500,000 clones, 78% appearing once. This record comes from a study of shared T cell receptors in the human thymus. This sample was shared with a second study, whose subject was human thymus T cells. In that study: Healthy Finnish infants undergoing corrective surgery for congenital heart defects were used as donors. Resected material from corrective heart surgery provided the thymus tissue analysed. Apparent bias marked the V and J gene usage of thymic and blood repertoires. Highly overlapping thymic repertoires among unrelated individuals were reported in related research.

The sequence was obtained from a boy under three years old with a congenital heart defect. This chain links TRBV6-1 with TRBJ2-5, with 8 positions matching TRBD1. The specimen sequenced was thymocytes. The CDR3: CASSEGRGGETGEVKTQYF. DNA for the CDR3: TGTGCCAGCAGTGAAGGAAGAGGAGGGGAGACAGGGGAGGTAAAGACCCAGTACTTC.